These 27 T cell receptor beta chains came from one sample sequenced in a study of OX40 agonist ivuxolimab in advanced cancers. Produced via immunoSEQ multiplex PCR; TCRdb's table is partial and in-frame only. The sample lists 65,000 to 90,000 clones, approximately 92% occurring once. The specimen was CD4+ or CD8+ T cells sorted from blood, collected in a trial of the OX40 agonist ivuxolimab. The origin of the receptors is an adult with an advanced solid tumor such as melanoma, head and neck, liver or kidney cancer.

The chain uses TRBV14 and TRBJ2-1, with D perhaps matching TRBD2 (7 bases). CDR3 length: 15 amino acids. CDR1 SGHDN and CDR2 FVKESK come from the germline V gene. Trimming cost V 5 bases and J 1 base, with 12 bases left between them. In nucleotides, the CDR3 is TGTGCCAGCAGCAAGGGGGGGACATCCTACAATGAGCAGTTCTTC. Translating it yields CASSKGGTSYNEQFF.

The chain is built from TRBV27 and TRBJ2-2; D not resolved. V lost 3 bases to trimming and J lost 0 bases, with 8 bases between them. Germline CDR1 reads MNHEY; CDR2 reads SMNVEV (reference sequence). The CDR3 loop spans 15 amino acids. The CDR3 loop is CASSFSRSNTGELFF. DNA of the CDR3: TGTGCCAGCAGTTTCAGCAGGTCGAACACCGGGGAGCTGTTTTTT.

V is TRBV7-9 and J is TRBJ2-1; 7 bases agree with TRBD1. V dropped 3 bases and J dropped 6; count of bases not matched to a gene: 11. Germline V lookup: CDR1 SEHNR, CDR2 FQNEAQ (reference sequence). The CDR3 contains 16 residues. In DNA form, the CDR3 reads TGTGCCAGCAGCTTGCCAACTGGGACAGCCTTCAATGAGCAGTTCTTC. It encodes CASSLPTGTAFNEQFF.

The J gene is TRBJ1-1, the V gene TRBV6-5, with a tentative D call TRBD1 (6 bases). The CDR3 spans 12 residues. Germline V gene data show CDR1 as MNHEY and CDR2 as SVGAGI. V lost 5 bases and J 14 bases, leaving 18 bases between the germline ends. CDR3 DNA sequence: TGTGCCAGCAGTGGGGGTCCTACAGGGCCCTTCTTT. Translation gives CASSGGPTGPFF.

This clone was recorded only once. The rearrangement joins TRBV7-2 to TRBJ2-7, with 7 positions matching TRBD2. From germline, CDR1 is SGHTA and CDR2 FQGNSA. V was clipped by 1 base and J by 2 bases; unmatched bases: 5. The CDR3 is made up of 15 amino acids. The CDR3 region has the DNA TGTGCCAGCAGCTTAGGAGGGCTAGCGGCCTACGAGCAGTACTTC. As protein: CASSLGGLAAYEQYF.

The chain recombines TRBV10-1 with TRBJ2-5; D is perhaps TRBD1 or TRBD2 (5 bases each). There are 14 residues in the CDR3. V was shortened by 9 bases and J by 1 base, with 15 bases between the two germline ends. Germline CDR1 reads WNHNN; CDR2 reads SYGVQD (reference sequence). CDR3 amino acids: CARTLGEFQETQYF. The DNA for the CDR3 is TGCGCCAGGACCCTAGGGGAGTTCCAAGAGACCCAGTACTTC.

The genes are TRBV30 and TRBJ1-3; D might be TRBD1 (5 bases). The V gene lost 3 bases and the J gene lost 1 base, with 16 bases spanning the gap. Germline V gene data show CDR1 as GTSNPN and CDR2 as SVGIG (reference sequence). The CDR3 runs to 16 residues. The CDR3 bases are TGTGCCTGGAGCGGCCACGGCGGGGCGTCTGGAAACACCATATATTTT. This sequence encodes CAWSGHGGASGNTIYF.

The rearrangement uses TRBV2 and TRBJ2-5; 8 bases are shared with TRBD1. This CDR3 is 14 amino acids long. J gave up 4 bases and V 6 bases, and 7 bases lay outside the gene matches. The germline CDR1 and CDR2 sequences are SNHLY and FYNNEI. The CDR3 DNA reads as TGTGCCAGCAGCGCCGACAGGGGAAGAGAGACCCAGTACTTC. It codes for CASSADRGRETQYF.

The chain uses TRBV18 and TRBJ2-5; D call uncertain. The germline V gene has CDR1 KGHSH and CDR2 LQKENI. Trimming cost V 5 bases and J 1 base, with 8 bases left between them. The CDR3 is made up of 13 amino acids. The CDR3 coding sequence is TGTGCCAGCTCATCGGGCCTCCAAGAGACCCAGTACTTC. Amino acids: CASSSGLQETQYF.

V gene TRBV7-9 combines with J gene TRBJ1-2; no clear D. Trimming left V 5 bases short and J 2 bases short, with 12 bases between. Germline lookup yields CDR1 SEHNR and CDR2 FQNEAQ (reference sequence). The CDR3 is made up of 14 amino acids. CDR3 amino acids: CASSPSWVNYGYTF. The CDR3 nucleotides are TGTGCCAGCAGCCCTTCTTGGGTGAACTATGGCTACACCTTC.

J is TRBJ2-1 and V is TRBV28; 7 nucleotides align to TRBD2. CDR1 is MDHEN and CDR2 is SYDVKM in the germline V gene. The CDR3 extends over 13 amino acids. Trimming took 8 bases from V and 5 from J; bases not matched to a gene: 6. CDR3 amino acids: CASGDLADNEQFF. Here the CDR3 DNA reads TGTGCCAGCGGCGATCTAGCGGACAATGAGCAGTTCTTC.

The chain employs TRBV7-3 and TRBJ2-2, with D possibly being TRBD2 (5 bases). Per germline, CDR1 SGHTA and CDR2 FQGTGA. The ends were cut back, 1 base at V and 3 bases at J, with 9 bases in the middle. This CDR3 region has 15 residues. For the CDR3, the DNA is TGTGCCAGCAGCTTAATGGAGGTGGACACCGGGGAGCTGTTTTTT. Translation: CASSLMEVDTGELFF.

In this sample, this clone turned up a few times. V gene TRBV21-1 combines with J gene TRBJ2-7; the D call TRBD1 from the table was never checked on the DNA. TRBV21-1 is a pseudogene locus. The CDR3 sequence is 15 residues long. The CDR3 nucleotides are TGTGCCAGCAGCAATGAGGGTGACAGGGTTAGGGAGCAGTACTTC. As protein: CASSNEGDRVREQYF.

The chain has TRBV19 and TRBJ1-5; tentatively, D is TRBD1 (6 bases). This CDR3 is 14 amino acids long. Per germline, CDR1 LNHDA and CDR2 SQIVND (reference sequence). V gave up 4 bases and J gave up 7 bases, with 14 bases separating them. The chain's CDR3 is CASSTPGAQQPQHF. The CDR3, as DNA: TGTGCCAGTAGTACTCCGGGGGCTCAACAGCCCCAGCATTTT.

This chain uses TRBV9 with TRBJ2-1; TRBD2 might be the D (5 bases). Germline-derived CDR1 and CDR2 are SGDLS and YYNGEE. The CDR3 has 14 amino acids. V dropped 0 bases and J dropped 9 bases, with 13 bases sitting between them. DNA of the CDR3: TGTGCCAGCAGCGTAGTTTCTAGCTCGCCTGAGCAGTTCTTC. Translation gives CASSVVSSSPEQFF. The variable domain in full, with the rest retrieved from reference TRBV9 and TRBJ2-1, is DSGVTQTPKHLITATGQRVTLRCSPRSGDLSVYWYQQSLDQGLQFLIQYYNGEERAKGNILERFSAQQFPDLHSELNLSSLELGDSALYFCASSVVSSSPEQFFGPGTRLTVL.

This chain joins TRBV19 and TRBJ2-1, with a tentative D call TRBD2 (7 bases). The V end lost 7 bases, the J end lost 2 bases, and 15 bases lay between the germline ends. The CDR3 consists of 15 residues. Germline values: CDR1 LNHDA, CDR2 SQIVND (reference sequence). This CDR3 reads CASTQGGLPYNEQFF. CDR3 nucleotides: TGTGCCAGTACCCAAGGGGGACTACCCTACAATGAGCAGTTCTTC.

The chain is built from TRBV2 and TRBJ2-5; 8 bases line up with TRBD2. The ends lost 6 bases at V and 2 bases at J; junction bases unmatched: 8. This CDR3 has 15 amino acids. Germline values: CDR1 SNHLY, CDR2 FYNNEI. CDR3 region: CASSPGTSRQETQYF. In DNA form, the CDR3 reads TGTGCCAGCAGCCCCGGGACTAGTAGGCAAGAGACCCAGTACTTC.

The rearrangement uses TRBV4-2 and TRBJ2-3; D is tentatively TRBD1 or TRBD2 (5 bases each). From germline, CDR1 is LGHNA and CDR2 YNFKEQ. CDR3 length: 13 amino acids. V lost 0 bases, J lost 6 bases, and 7 bases lay in between. The CDR3 protein is CASSQERGDTQYF. In DNA form, the CDR3 reads TGTGCCAGCAGCCAAGAGAGGGGCGATACGCAGTATTTT.

CDR3 amino acids: CASSFGTGNNEQFF. In DNA form, the CDR3 reads TGTGCCAGCAGTTTTGGGACAGGGAACAATGAGCAGTTCTTC. V usage is TRBV7-2 and J usage is TRBJ2-1, with 9 bases identical to TRBD1. The CDR3 extends over 14 amino acids. The V gene end was trimmed by 6 bases and the J gene end by 5 bases; junction bases not matched to a gene: 5. Germline CDR1 and CDR2: SGHTA and FQGNSA. Combining the CDR3 with reference TRBV7-2 and TRBJ2-1 gives the whole variable domain GAGVSQSPSNKVTEKGKDVELRCDPISGHTALYWYRQSLGQGLEFLIYFQGNSAPDKSGLPSDRFSAERTGGSVSTLTIQRTQQEDSAVYLCASSFGTGNNEQFFGPGTRLTVL.

The genes are TRBV5-4 and TRBJ2-5, with 10 bases that match TRBD2. CDR1 and CDR2 (germline): SGHNT, YYREEE (reference sequence). The J segment lost 2 bases and the V segment lost 4 bases, leaving 11 bases of the junction unmatched. The CDR3 totals 17 residues. Here the CDR3 reads CASSRFTSGKFQETQYF. The CDR3, as DNA: TGTGCCAGCAGCCGCTTTACTAGCGGGAAGTTTCAAGAGACCCAGTACTTC.

In regard to this clone: Other nucleotide sequences from this sample produce the same CDR3. The chain carries TRBV5-1 and TRBJ2-2, with TRBD2 matching 7 bases. The V gene end was trimmed by 2 bases and the J gene end by 3 bases; junction bases not matched to a gene: 7. Germline-derived CDR1 and CDR2 are SGHRS and YFSETQ. The CDR3 has 16 amino acids. The CDR3 coding sequence is TGCGCCAGCAGCTTATCAGTGGGGGGGGACACCGGGGAGCTGTTTTTT. Residues: CASSLSVGGDTGELFF.

With respect to this clone: Its ends do not fully match the called genes, so a read error is possible. The CDR3 reads CASSSDSKETQYF. CDR3 DNA sequence: TGTGCTAGCAGCTCGGACAGCAAAGAGACCCAGTACTTC. The chain recombines TRBV7-7 with TRBJ2-5; TRBD1 might be the D (6 bases). CDR3 length: 13 residues. Germline CDR1 reads SSHAT; CDR2 reads FNYEAQ (reference sequence). The entire variable domain, with the rest obtained from reference TRBV7-7 and TRBJ2-5, is as follows: GAGVSQSPRYKVTKRGQDVTLRCDPISSHATLYWYQQALGQGPEFLTYFNYEAQPDKSGLPSDRFSAERPEGSISTLTIQRTEQRDSAMYRCASSSDSKETQYFGPGTRLLVL.

The chain uses TRBV11-2 and TRBJ2-7; perhaps TRBD2 as D (5 bases). The CDR3 spans 14 residues. V lost 5 bases and J lost 0, with 11 bases in between. Germline V CDR1 and CDR2: SGHAT, FQNNGV. The CDR3 DNA reads as TGTGCCAGCAGCCCGGGAAGGTTCTCCTACGAGCAGTACTTC. This gives the protein CASSPGRFSYEQYF.

This chain uses TRBV5-6 with TRBJ2-2; weak D call: TRBD2 (5 bases). Germline V gives CDR1 SGHDT, CDR2 YYEEEE. Between the trimmed V and J ends, which lost 0 bases and 1 base, there was a span of 16 bases. The CDR3 loop spans 18 amino acids. The CDR3 sequence: CASSLGTPMHRNTGELFF. CDR3 DNA: TGTGCCAGCAGCTTGGGGACTCCTATGCATCGGAACACCGGGGAGCTGTTTTTT.

This clone was counted a few times. The chain employs TRBV7-2 and TRBJ1-2; the match to TRBD1 covers 7 bases. The V segment lost 4 bases and the J segment 7 bases; nucleotides outside the gene matches: 12. The CDR3 is 15 residues long. Germline V lookup: CDR1 SGHTA, CDR2 FQGNSA. The CDR3 protein is CASSSRSGGIAGYTF. DNA for the CDR3: TGTGCCAGCAGCTCCCGGTCAGGGGGTATAGCTGGCTACACCTTC.

This clone came up once. The CDR3 DNA follows: TGTGCCAGCAGCGTAGATGTCCACACAGCCACAGATACGCAGTATTTT. Amino acids: CASSVDVHTATDTQYF. The chain combines TRBV9 with TRBJ2-3; no firm D call. The V gene lost 0 bases and the J gene lost 2 bases, with 13 bases spanning the gap. This CDR3 spans 16 amino acids. From germline, CDR1 is SGDLS and CDR2 YYNGEE.

The V and J genes are TRBV7-3 and TRBJ2-3; 10 bases match TRBD2. Germline CDR1 SGHTA, CDR2 FQGTGA. Trimming removed 5 bases from V and 3 bases from J; junction bases left unmatched: 5. This CDR3 has 15 amino acids. CDR3 loop: CASSAPSGRTDTQYF. In DNA form, the CDR3 reads TGTGCCAGCAGCGCCCCTAGCGGGAGAACAGATACGCAGTATTTT.